This T cell receptor (beta chain) is from a study of blood T cells in healthy people across ages. General study results and limits: Both higher diversity and more naive CD4+ cells marked long-lived donors when set against aged donors.

Together with a sample-barcoded 5' primer, a J-beta primer mix was included in a second PCR lasting roughly 6 to 12 cycles. A single record per CDR3 protein comes from TCRdb applying MiXCR to the 5' RACE reads. The data hold 650,000 to 1,000,000 distinct CDR3 sequences, with about 36% observed a single time. The sample holds many counts of this clonotype. The antigen remains unidentified. Losses at the gene ends were 2 bases for V and 6 bases for J; bases not matched to a gene: 17. The CDR3 is 19 amino acids. CDR1 SGHKS and CDR2 YYEKEE come from the germline V gene (reference sequence). The receptor was isolated from a man younger than 35 in good health. V and J are TRBV5-5 and TRBJ2-3; 11 bases align to TRBD2. Sequencing was done on a sample of blood. In nucleotides, the CDR3 is TGTGCCAGCAGCTTCCCACCTAGCGGGGGGACCGATGGTACGGATACGCAGTATTTT. This encodes CASSFPPSGGTDGTDTQYF. The complete variable domain, with remaining parts taken from reference TRBV5-5 and TRBJ2-3, reads DAGVTQSPTHLIKTRGQQVTLRCSPISGHKSVSWYQQVLGQGPQFIFQYYEKEERGRGNFPDRFSARQFPNYSSELNVNALLLGDSALYLCASSFPPSGGTDGTDTQYFGPGTRLTVL.